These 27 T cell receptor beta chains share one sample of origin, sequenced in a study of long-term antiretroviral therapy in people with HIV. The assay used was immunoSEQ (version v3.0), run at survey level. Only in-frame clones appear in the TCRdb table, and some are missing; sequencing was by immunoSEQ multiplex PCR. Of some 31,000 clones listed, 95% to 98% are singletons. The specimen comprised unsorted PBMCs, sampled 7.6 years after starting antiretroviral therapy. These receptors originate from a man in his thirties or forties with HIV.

Here the CDR3 DNA reads TGTGCCAGTAGTACGGGACAGGGTGCACCCCTCCACTTT. Its translation: CASSTGQGAPLHF. V is TRBV19 and J is TRBJ1-6; 9 bases are a match to TRBD1. There are 13 residues in the CDR3. Trimming removed 4 bases from V and 11 bases from J; junction bases left unmatched: 3. Germline CDR1 and CDR2: LNHDA and SQIVND (reference sequence).

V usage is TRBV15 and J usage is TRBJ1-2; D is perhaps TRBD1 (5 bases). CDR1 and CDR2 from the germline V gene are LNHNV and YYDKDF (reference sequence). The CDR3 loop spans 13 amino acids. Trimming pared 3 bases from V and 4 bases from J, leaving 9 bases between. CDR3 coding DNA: TGTGCCACCAGCAGGGGGGGACCCTATGGCTACACCTTC. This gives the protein CATSRGGPYGYTF.

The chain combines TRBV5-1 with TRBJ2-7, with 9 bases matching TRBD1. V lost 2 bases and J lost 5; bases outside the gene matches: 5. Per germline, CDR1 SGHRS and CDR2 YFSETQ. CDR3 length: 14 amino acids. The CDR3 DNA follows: TGCGCCAGCAGCTTTACAGGGGGCAAAAACGAGCAGTACTTC. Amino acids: CASSFTGGKNEQYF.

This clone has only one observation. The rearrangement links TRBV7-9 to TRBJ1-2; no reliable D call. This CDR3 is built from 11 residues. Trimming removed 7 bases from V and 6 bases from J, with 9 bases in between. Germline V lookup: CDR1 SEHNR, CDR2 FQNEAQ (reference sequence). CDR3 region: CASKSGDGYTF. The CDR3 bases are TGTGCCAGCAAGTCCGGGGATGGCTACACCTTC.

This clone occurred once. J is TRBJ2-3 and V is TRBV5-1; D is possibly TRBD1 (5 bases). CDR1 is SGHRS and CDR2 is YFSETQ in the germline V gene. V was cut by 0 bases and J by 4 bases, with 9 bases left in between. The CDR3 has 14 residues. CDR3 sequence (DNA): TGCGCCAGCAGCTTGGCCAAAGGGGCAGATACGCAGTATTTT. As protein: CASSLAKGADTQYF. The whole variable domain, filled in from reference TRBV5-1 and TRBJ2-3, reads KAGVTQTPRYLIKTRGQQVTLSCSPISGHRSVSWYQQTPGQGLQFLFEYFSETQRNKGNFPGRFSGRQFSNSRSEMNVSTLELGDSALYLCASSLAKGADTQYFGPGTRLTVL.

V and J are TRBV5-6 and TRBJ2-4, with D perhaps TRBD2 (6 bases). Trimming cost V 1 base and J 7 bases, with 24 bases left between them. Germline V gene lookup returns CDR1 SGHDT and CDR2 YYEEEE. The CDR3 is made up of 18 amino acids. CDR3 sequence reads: CASSLYGVDGGFTNIQYF. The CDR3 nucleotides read TGTGCCAGCAGCTTGTATGGGGTAGATGGGGGGTTTACGAACATTCAGTACTTC.

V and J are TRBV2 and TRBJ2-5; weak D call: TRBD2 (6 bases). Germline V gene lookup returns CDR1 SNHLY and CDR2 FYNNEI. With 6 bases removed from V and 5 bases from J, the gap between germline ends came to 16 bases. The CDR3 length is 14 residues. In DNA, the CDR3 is TGTGCCAGCAGGCAAATCGGGAGAGGGGAGACCCAGTACTTC. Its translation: CASRQIGRGETQYF.

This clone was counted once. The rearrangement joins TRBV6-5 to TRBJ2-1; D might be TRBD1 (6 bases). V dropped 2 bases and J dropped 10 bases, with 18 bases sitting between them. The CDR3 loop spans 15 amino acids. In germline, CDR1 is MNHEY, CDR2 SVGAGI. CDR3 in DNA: TGTGCCAGCAGTTACGAACAGGGCTTTATTGGCGAGCAGTTCTTC. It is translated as CASSYEQGFIGEQFF.

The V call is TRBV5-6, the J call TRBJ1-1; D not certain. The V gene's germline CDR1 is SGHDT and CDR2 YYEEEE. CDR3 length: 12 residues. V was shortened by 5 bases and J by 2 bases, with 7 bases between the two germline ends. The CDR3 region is CASRGSNTEAFF. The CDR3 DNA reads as TGTGCCAGCAGGGGTAGTAACACTGAAGCTTTCTTT. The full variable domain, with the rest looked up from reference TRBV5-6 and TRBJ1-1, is DAGVTQSPTHLIKTRGQQVTLRCSPKSGHDTVSWYQQALGQGPQFIFQYYEEEERQRGNFPDRFSGHQFPNYSSELNVNALLLGDSALYLCASRGSNTEAFFGQGTRLTVV.

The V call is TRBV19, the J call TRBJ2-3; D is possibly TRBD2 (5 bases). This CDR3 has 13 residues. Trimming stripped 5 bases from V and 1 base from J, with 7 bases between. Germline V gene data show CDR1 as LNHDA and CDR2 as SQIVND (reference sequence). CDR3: CASSARGTDTQYF. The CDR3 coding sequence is TGTGCCAGTAGTGCGAGGGGCACAGATACGCAGTATTTT.

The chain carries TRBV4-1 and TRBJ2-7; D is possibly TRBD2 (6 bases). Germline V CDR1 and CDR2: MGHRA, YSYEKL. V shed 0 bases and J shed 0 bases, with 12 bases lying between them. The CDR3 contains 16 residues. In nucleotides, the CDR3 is TGCGCCAGCAGCCAAGAGGGACTCGGTAGCTCCTACGAGCAGTACTTC. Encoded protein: CASSQEGLGSSYEQYF.

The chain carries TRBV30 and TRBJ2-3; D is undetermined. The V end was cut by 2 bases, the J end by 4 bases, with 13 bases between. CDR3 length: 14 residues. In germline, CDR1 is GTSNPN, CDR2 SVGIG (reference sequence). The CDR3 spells CAWSFPIRADTQYF. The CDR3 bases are TGTGCCTGGAGTTTTCCGATTAGAGCAGATACGCAGTATTTT.

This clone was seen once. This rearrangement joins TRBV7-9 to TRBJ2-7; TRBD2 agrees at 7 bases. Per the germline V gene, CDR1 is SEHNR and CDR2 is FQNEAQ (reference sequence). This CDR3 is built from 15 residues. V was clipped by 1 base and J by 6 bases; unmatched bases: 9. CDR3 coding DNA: TGTGCCAGCAGCTTAGTAGCTAGCGGCGGTGGCGAGCAGTACTTC. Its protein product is CASSLVASGGGEQYF.

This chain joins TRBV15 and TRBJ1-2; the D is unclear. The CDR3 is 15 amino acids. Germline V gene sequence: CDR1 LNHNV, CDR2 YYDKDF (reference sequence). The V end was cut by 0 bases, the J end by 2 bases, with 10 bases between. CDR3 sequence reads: CATSRDRRSNYGYTF. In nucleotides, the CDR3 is TGTGCCACCAGCAGAGATAGAAGGTCAAACTATGGCTACACCTTC. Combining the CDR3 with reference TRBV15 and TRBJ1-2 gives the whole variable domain DAMVIQNPRYQVTQFGKPVTLSCSQTLNHNVMYWYQQKSSQAPKLLFHYYDKDFNNEADTPDNFQSRRPNTSFCFLDIRSPGLGDTAMYLCATSRDRRSNYGYTFGSGTRLTVV.

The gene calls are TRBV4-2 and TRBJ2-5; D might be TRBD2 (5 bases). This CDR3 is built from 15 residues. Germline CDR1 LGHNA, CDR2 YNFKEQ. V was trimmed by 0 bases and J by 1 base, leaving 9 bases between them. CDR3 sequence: CASSQELEGQETQYF. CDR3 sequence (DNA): TGTGCCAGCAGCCAAGAGTTAGAGGGCCAAGAGACCCAGTACTTC.

The CDR3 here is CASSFGLAGVDEQFF. In DNA, the CDR3 is TGTGCCAGCAGCTTCGGACTAGCGGGGGTTGACGAGCAGTTCTTC. The V gene is TRBV7-9, the J gene TRBJ2-1, with 13 bases that match TRBD2. Trimming at V came to 3 bases and at J to 10 bases, leaving 6 bases not matched to a gene. Germline CDR1 is SEHNR and CDR2 is FQNEAQ (reference sequence). The CDR3 is 15 amino acids. The variable domain in full, with the rest retrieved from reference TRBV7-9 and TRBJ2-1, is DTGVSQNPRHKITKRGQNVTFRCDPISEHNRLYWYRQTLGQGPEFLTYFQNEAQLEKSRLLSDRFSAERPKGSFSTLEIQRTEQGDSAMYLCASSFGLAGVDEQFFGPGTRLTVL.

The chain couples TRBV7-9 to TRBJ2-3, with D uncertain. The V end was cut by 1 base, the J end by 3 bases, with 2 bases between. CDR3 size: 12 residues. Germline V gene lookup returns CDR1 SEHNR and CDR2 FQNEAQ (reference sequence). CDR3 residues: CASSLGTDTQYF. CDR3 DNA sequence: TGTGCCAGCAGCTTAGGAACAGATACGCAGTATTTT.

The CDR3 loop is CSALSGTEQYF. The CDR3 bases are TGCAGTGCCCTTAGCGGGACGGAGCAGTACTTC. The V and J genes are TRBV20-1 and TRBJ2-7, with 8 positions matching TRBD2. This CDR3 is 11 amino acids long. The junction had 5 bases not matched to a gene; V was cut back by 6 bases and J by 7 bases. Germline loops: CDR1 DFQATT, CDR2 SNEGSKA (reference sequence).

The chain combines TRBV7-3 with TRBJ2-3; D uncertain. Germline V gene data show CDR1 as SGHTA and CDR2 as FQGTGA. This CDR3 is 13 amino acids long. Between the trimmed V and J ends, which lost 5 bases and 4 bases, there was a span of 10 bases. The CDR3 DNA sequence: TGTGCCAGCAGCCCTACGTTAGCAGATACGCAGTATTTT. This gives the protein CASSPTLADTQYF.

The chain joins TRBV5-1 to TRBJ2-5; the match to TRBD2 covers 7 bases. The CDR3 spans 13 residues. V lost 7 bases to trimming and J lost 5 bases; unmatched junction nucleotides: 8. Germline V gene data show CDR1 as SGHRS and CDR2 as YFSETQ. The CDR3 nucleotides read TGCGCCAGCGGCCCCGGGGGGAGTGAGACCCAGTACTTC. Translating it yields CASGPGGSETQYF.

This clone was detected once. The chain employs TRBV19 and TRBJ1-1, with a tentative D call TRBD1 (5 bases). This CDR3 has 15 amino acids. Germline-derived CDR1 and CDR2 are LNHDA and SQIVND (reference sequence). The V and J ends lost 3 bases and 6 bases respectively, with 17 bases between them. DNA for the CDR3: TGTGCCAGTAGTATTATGGGACCTGGGGAAGCTGAAGCTTTCTTT. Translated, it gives CASSIMGPGEAEAFF.

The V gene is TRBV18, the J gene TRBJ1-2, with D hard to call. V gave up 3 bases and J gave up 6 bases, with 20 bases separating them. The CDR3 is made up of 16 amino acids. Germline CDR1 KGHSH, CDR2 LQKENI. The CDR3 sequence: CASSPFLTPAMDGYTF. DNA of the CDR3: TGTGCCAGCTCACCTTTCTTGACCCCCGCGATGGATGGCTACACCTTC. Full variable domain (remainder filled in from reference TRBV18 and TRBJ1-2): NAGVMQNPRHLVRRRGQEARLRCSPMKGHSHVYWYRQLPEEGLKFMVYLQKENIIDESGMPKERFSAEFPKEGPSILRIQQVVRGDSAAYFCASSPFLTPAMDGYTFGSGTRLTVV.

CDR3 sequence (DNA): TGTGCCAGCAGCTTAACGGGACAGGGGAGTTTCGCAGATACGCAGTATTTT. As protein: CASSLTGQGSFADTQYF. The chain recombines TRBV13 with TRBJ2-3; 10 bases line up with TRBD1. Germline CDR1 and CDR2: PRHDT and FYEKMQ (reference sequence). The CDR3 contains 17 residues. V trimming: 2 bases; J trimming: 4 bases; junction bases outside the gene matches: 9.

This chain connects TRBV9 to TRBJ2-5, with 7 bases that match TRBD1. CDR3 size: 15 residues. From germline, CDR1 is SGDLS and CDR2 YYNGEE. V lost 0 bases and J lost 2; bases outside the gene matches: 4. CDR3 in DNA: TGTGCCAGCAGCGTAGAGGGGGCCCCTCAAGAGACCCAGTACTTC. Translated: CASSVEGAPQETQYF.

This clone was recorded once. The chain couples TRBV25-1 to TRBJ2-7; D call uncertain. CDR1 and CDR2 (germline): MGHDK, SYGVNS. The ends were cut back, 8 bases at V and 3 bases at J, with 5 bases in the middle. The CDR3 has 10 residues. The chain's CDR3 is CASGDYEQYF. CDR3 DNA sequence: TGTGCCAGCGGGGACTACGAGCAGTACTTC.

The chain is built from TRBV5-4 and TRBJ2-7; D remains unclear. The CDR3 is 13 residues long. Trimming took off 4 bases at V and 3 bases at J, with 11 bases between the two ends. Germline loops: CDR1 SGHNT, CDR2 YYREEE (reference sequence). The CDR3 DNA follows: TGTGCCAGCAGCGGAAGGACGAGCTACGAGCAGTACTTC. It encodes CASSGRTSYEQYF.

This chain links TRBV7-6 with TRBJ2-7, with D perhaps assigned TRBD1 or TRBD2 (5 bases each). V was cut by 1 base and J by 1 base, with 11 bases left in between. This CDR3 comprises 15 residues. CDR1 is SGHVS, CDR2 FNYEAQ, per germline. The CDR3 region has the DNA TGTGCCAGCAGCTTAGTGGCCGGGACGTCCTACGAGCAGTACTTC. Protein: CASSLVAGTSYEQYF.